Described below is a single TCR beta chain sequence and its context. The data were obtained in a study of CD8 T cells in Susac syndrome. Controls were healthy donors (matched for age and sex). Reverse transcription of 0.5 to 1 ug RNA was performed with random hexamers. TCRdb re-called the immunoSEQ multiplex PCR reads with MiXCR, one entry per CDR3 protein. The sample has approximately 160,000 distinct CDR3 sequences; 90% to 95% are singletons. CDR1 and CDR2 from the germline V gene are SGHTA and FQGNSA. This CDR3 contains 14 residues. V lost 5 bases and J 3 bases, leaving 14 bases between the germline ends.

Sequencing was done on a sample of CD4+ T cells from PBMCs. The rearrangement links TRBV7-2 to TRBJ2-7, with D possibly being TRBD1 or TRBD2 (5 bases each). This receptor was obtained from a human donor in good health. The CDR3 reads CASSPSRDHYEQYF. CDR3 DNA sequence: TGTGCCAGCAGCCCGTCCCGGGACCACTACGAGCAGTACTTC.